A selection of T cell receptor beta chains follows, all from one sample in a study of blood T cell repertoires in COVID-19. Method: immunoSEQ multiplex PCR; TCRdb's copy keeps in-frame clones and lacks some. Counted here are approximately 250,000 clones, roughly 88% occurring once; the ten biggest clones make up around 3.2%. The sample comprised PBMCs or T cells enriched from blood (not recorded which). The source of these receptors is a woman aged 40-49 years who had been exposed to COVID-19. CDR3s include the opening cysteine and the closing phenylalanine or tryptophan. Fields, in order: V gene, J gene, clone size, CDR3 length, D gene, CDR3 protein, CDR3 DNA. A D gene is named only where the DNA matches it firmly. A row's size may be missing; if present it is once, few, many or a size class.

v_call: TRBV28; j_call: TRBJ1-6; clone_size: NA; cdr3_length: 13; d_call: NA; cdr3_aa: CASNSGYNSPLHF; cdr3_nt: TGTGCCAGCAATTCGGGATATAATTCACCCCTCCACTTT
v_call: TRBV30; j_call: TRBJ1-6; clone_size: NA; cdr3_length: 14; d_call: NA; cdr3_aa: CAWKEGALNSPLHF; cdr3_nt: TGTGCCTGGAAGGAAGGGGCACTGAATTCACCCCTCCACTTT
v_call: TRBV2; j_call: TRBJ1-6; clone_size: few; cdr3_length: 14; d_call: NA; cdr3_aa: CASSDGPSGSPLHF; cdr3_nt: TGTGCCAGCAGTGATGGTCCGAGTGGTTCACCCCTCCACTTT
v_call: TRBV29-1; j_call: TRBJ2-1; clone_size: NA; cdr3_length: 15; d_call: TRBD1; cdr3_aa: CSVYRGLVSYNEQFF; cdr3_nt: TGCAGCGTATACAGGGGGTTGGTTTCCTACAATGAGCAGTTCTTC
v_call: TRBV28; j_call: TRBJ2-3; clone_size: NA; cdr3_length: 19; d_call: TRBD1; cdr3_aa: CASSLGPGQSIRFTDTQYF; cdr3_nt: TGTGCCAGCAGTCTAGGGCCGGGACAGTCGATTAGATTCACAGATACGCAGTATTTT
v_call: TRBV25-1; j_call: TRBJ1-2; clone_size: few; cdr3_length: 14; d_call: TRBD1; cdr3_aa: CASSSLRDRGGYTF; cdr3_nt: TGTGCCAGCAGCAGCCTCCGGGACAGGGGTGGCTACACCTTC
v_call: TRBV7-2; j_call: TRBJ2-1; clone_size: NA; cdr3_length: 18; d_call: TRBD2; cdr3_aa: CASSRGGPSGGRSNEQFF; cdr3_nt: TGTGCCAGCAGCCGCGGGGGGCCGTCGGGCGGGAGGTCCAATGAGCAGTTCTTC
v_call: TRBV5-8; j_call: TRBJ1-6; clone_size: NA; cdr3_length: 14; d_call: TRBD1; cdr3_aa: CASSLTGGMSPLHF; cdr3_nt: TGTGCCAGCAGCTTGACAGGGGGCATGTCACCCCTCCACTTT
v_call: TRBV19; j_call: TRBJ1-3; clone_size: NA; cdr3_length: 12; d_call: NA; cdr3_aa: CASTRGQNTIYF; cdr3_nt: TGTGCCAGTACAAGGGGACAAAACACCATATATTTT
v_call: TRBV19; j_call: TRBJ1-5; clone_size: NA; cdr3_length: 16; d_call: TRBD1; cdr3_aa: CASSTRTGGAYQPQHF; cdr3_nt: TGTGCCAGTAGTACCCGGACAGGGGGAGCGTATCAGCCCCAGCATTTT
v_call: TRBV12-3/TRBV12-4; j_call: TRBJ1-1; clone_size: NA; cdr3_length: 13; d_call: NA; cdr3_aa: CASSLQENTEAFF; cdr3_nt: TGTGCCAGCAGTCTACAGGAGAACACTGAAGCTTTCTTT
v_call: TRBV5-6; j_call: TRBJ2-3; clone_size: NA; cdr3_length: 17; d_call: TRBD1; cdr3_aa: CASSSAGSWTGVDTQYF; cdr3_nt: TGTGCCAGCAGCTCGGCGGGTTCTTGGACAGGGGTAGATACGCAGTATTTT
v_call: TRBV3-1/TRBV3-2; j_call: TRBJ1-4; clone_size: NA; cdr3_length: 16; d_call: TRBD1; cdr3_aa: CASSQVDRGFDEKLFF; cdr3_nt: TGTGCCAGCAGCCAAGTAGACAGGGGGTTTGATGAAAAACTGTTTTTT
v_call: TRBV27; j_call: TRBJ2-2; clone_size: NA; cdr3_length: 15; d_call: NA; cdr3_aa: CASSWIRSGGGELFF; cdr3_nt: TGTGCCAGCAGTTGGATTAGGTCGGGTGGCGGGGAGCTGTTTTTT
v_call: TRBV19; j_call: TRBJ1-6; clone_size: NA; cdr3_length: 15; d_call: NA; cdr3_aa: CATNPGASPNSPLHF; cdr3_nt: TGTGCCACAAATCCAGGGGCCTCGCCCAATTCACCCCTCCACTTT
v_call: TRBV5-1; j_call: TRBJ1-2; clone_size: NA; cdr3_length: 14; d_call: TRBD1; cdr3_aa: CASSLEFDREGYTF; cdr3_nt: TGTGCCAGCAGCTTGGAATTTGACAGGGAAGGCTACACCTTC
v_call: TRBV6-4; j_call: TRBJ2-3; clone_size: few; cdr3_length: 14; d_call: TRBD2; cdr3_aa: CASSGAGGSDTQYF; cdr3_nt: TGTGCCAGCAGTGGAGCGGGGGGGTCAGATACGCAGTATTTT
v_call: TRBV9; j_call: TRBJ2-1; clone_size: NA; cdr3_length: 16; d_call: TRBD2; cdr3_aa: CASSVAPSGGNNEQFF; cdr3_nt: TGTGCCAGCAGCGTAGCCCCTAGCGGGGGAAACAATGAGCAGTTCTTC
v_call: TRBV7-8; j_call: TRBJ2-7; clone_size: NA; cdr3_length: 15; d_call: TRBD2; cdr3_aa: CASSSGAGGPYEQYF; cdr3_nt: TGTGCCAGCAGCTCCGGAGCGGGGGGGCCTTACGAGCAGTACTTC
v_call: TRBV11-3; j_call: TRBJ2-3; clone_size: few; cdr3_length: 16; d_call: NA; cdr3_aa: CASSPGRQELTDTQYF; cdr3_nt: TGTGCCAGCAGCCCCGGTCGACAGGAACTCACAGATACGCAGTATTTT
v_call: TRBV29-1; j_call: TRBJ1-1; clone_size: once; cdr3_length: 11; d_call: NA; cdr3_aa: CSATVNTEAFF; cdr3_nt: TGCAGCGCTACAGTGAACACTGAAGCTTTCTTT